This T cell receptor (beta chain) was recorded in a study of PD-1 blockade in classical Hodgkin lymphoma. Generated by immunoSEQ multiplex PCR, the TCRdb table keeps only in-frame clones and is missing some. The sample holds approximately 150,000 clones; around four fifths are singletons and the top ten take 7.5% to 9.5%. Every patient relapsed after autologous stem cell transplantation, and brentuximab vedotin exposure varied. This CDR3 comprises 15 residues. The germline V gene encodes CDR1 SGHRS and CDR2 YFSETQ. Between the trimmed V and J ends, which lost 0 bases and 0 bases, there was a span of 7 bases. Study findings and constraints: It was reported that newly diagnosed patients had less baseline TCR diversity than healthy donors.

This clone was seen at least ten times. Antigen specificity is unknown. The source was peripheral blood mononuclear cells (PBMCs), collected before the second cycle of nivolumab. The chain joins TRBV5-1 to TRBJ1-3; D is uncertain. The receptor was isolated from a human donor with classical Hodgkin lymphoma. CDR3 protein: CASSLAALSGNTIYF. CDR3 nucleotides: TGCGCCAGCAGCTTGGCCGCTCTCTCTGGAAACACCATATATTTT.